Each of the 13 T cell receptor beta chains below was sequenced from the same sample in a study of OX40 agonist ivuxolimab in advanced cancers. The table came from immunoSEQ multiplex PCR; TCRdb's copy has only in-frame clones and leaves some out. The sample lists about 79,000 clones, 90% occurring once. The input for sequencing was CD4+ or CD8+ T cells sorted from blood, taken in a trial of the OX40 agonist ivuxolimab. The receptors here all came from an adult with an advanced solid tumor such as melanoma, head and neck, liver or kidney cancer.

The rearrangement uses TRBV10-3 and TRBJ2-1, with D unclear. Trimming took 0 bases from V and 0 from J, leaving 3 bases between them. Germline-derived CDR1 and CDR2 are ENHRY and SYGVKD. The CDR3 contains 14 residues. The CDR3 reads CAISESSSYNEQFF. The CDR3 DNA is TGTGCCATCAGTGAGTCCAGCTCCTACAATGAGCAGTTCTTC.

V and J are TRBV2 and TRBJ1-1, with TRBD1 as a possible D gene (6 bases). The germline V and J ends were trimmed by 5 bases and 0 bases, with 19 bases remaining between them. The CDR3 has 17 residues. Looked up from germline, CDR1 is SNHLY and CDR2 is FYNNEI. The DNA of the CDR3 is TGTGCCAGCAGTTCTGATCGACAGGACCCCATGAACACTGAAGCTTTCTTT. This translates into CASSSDRQDPMNTEAFF.

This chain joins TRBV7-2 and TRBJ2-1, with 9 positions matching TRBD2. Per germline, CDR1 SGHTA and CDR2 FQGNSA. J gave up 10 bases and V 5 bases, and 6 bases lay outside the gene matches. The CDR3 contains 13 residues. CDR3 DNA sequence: TGTGCCAGCAGCCCGCGGGGGGGTTACGAGCAGTTCTTC. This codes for CASSPRGGYEQFF.

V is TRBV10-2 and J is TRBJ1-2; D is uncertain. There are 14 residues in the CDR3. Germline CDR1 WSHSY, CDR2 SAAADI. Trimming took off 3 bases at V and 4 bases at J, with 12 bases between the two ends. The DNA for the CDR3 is TGCGCCAGCAGTGACAAACCATGGATCTATGGCTACACCTTC. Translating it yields CASSDKPWIYGYTF.

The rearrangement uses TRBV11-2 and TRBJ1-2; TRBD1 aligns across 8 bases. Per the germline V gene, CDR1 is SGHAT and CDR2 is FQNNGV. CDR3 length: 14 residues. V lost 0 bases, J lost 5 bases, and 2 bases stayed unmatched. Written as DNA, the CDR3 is TGTGCCAGCAGCTTAGAGACAGGGGAGTATGGCTACACCTTC. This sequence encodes CASSLETGEYGYTF.

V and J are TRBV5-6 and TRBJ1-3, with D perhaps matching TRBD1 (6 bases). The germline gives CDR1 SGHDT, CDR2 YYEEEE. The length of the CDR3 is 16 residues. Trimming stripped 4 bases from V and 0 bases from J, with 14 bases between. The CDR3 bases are TGTGCCAGCAGCATTTTGACAGGCCTCTCTGGAAACACCATATATTTT. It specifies CASSILTGLSGNTIYF.

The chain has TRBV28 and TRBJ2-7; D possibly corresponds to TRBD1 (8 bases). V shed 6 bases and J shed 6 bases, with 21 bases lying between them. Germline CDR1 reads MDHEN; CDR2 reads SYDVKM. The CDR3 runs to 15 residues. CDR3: CASREQGGARFEQYV. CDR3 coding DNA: TGTGCCAGCAGGGAACAGGGGGGGGCCCGCTTCGAGCAGTACGTC.

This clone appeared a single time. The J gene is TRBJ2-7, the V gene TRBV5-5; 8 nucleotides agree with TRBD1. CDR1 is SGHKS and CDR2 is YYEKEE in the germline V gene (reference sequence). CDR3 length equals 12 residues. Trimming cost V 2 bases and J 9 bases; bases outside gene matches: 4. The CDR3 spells CASSFGQGRQYV. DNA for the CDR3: TGTGCCAGCAGCTTTGGACAGGGAAGGCAGTACGTC.

CDR3 sequence reads: CASSLYQEAFF. The CDR3 DNA follows: TGTGCCAGCAGTTTGTATCAGGAGGCTTTCTTT. This chain links TRBV28 with TRBJ1-1; D gene ambiguous. V lost 3 bases and J lost 11, with 10 bases in between. This CDR3 region has 11 residues. Germline CDR1 and CDR2: MDHEN and SYDVKM.

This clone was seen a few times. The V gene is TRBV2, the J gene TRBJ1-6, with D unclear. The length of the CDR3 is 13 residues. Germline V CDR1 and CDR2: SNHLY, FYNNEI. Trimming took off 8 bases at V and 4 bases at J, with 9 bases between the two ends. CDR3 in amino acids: CASRKEYNSPLHF. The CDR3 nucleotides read TGTGCCAGCCGTAAAGAGTATAATTCACCCCTCCACTTT.

As DNA, the CDR3 is TGTGCCAGCAGTTTACTCGGTTACAGGGGGCATTTTAGCAATCAGCCCCAGCATTTT. This codes for CASSLLGYRGHFSNQPQHF. The chain has TRBV28 and TRBJ1-5; 9 bases fit TRBD1. V trimming: 2 bases; J trimming: 0 bases; junction bases outside the gene matches: 11. Germline V gene data show CDR1 as MDHEN and CDR2 as SYDVKM. The CDR3 runs 19 residues.

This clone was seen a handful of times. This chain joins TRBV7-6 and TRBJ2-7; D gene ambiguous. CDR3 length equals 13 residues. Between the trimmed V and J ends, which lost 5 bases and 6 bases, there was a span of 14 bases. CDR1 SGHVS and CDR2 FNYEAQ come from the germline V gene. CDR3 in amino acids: CASSQSTQREQYF. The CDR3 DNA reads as TGTGCCAGCAGCCAGTCGACCCAACGCGAGCAGTACTTC.

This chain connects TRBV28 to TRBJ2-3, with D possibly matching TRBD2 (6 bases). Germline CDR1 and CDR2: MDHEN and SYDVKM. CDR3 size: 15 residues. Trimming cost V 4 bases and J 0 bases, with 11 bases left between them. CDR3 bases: TGTGCCAGCAGTTCGGACTACCCTAGCACAGATACGCAGTATTTT. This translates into CASSSDYPSTDTQYF.